Listed here are 13 T cell receptor beta chains from one sample, sequenced in a study of blood T cells in healthy people across ages. PCR was performed a second time for roughly 7 to 11 cycles using a sample-barcoded 5' primer and a J-beta primer mix. Each CDR3 protein gets one entry after TCRdb re-called the 5' RACE reads with MiXCR. Here the sample spans just over 800,000 distinct CDR3 sequences, around 68% being singletons. The sequenced sample consisted of blood. The origin of the receptors is a man aged 25 to 40 in good health.

The gene calls are TRBV6-6 and TRBJ2-1; 8 positions match TRBD1. V lost 3 bases to trimming and J lost 3 bases; unmatched junction nucleotides: 7. Per germline, CDR1 MNHNY and CDR2 SVGAGI (reference sequence). The CDR3 extends over 16 amino acids. The DNA for the CDR3 is TGTGCCAGCAGTTATACGGGACAGGAGAACTACAATGAGCAGTTCTTC. Residues: CASSYTGQENYNEQFF.

V gene TRBV6-2 or TRBV6-3 combines with J gene TRBJ2-5; D may match TRBD1 or TRBD2 (5 bases each). The germline gives CDR1 MNHEY, CDR2 SVGEGT. The CDR3 totals 16 residues. Trimming cost V 6 bases and J 2 bases, with 19 bases left between them. CDR3 coding DNA: TGTGCCAGCAGACCTACCGGGACCCACTGGCAAGAGACCCAGTACTTC. Protein product: CASRPTGTHWQETQYF.

Many counts were recorded for this clonotype. The chain joins TRBV6-2 or TRBV6-3 to TRBJ2-1; D may be TRBD1 (6 bases). The CDR3 spans 15 residues. Germline CDR1 reads MNHEY; CDR2 reads SVGEGT. V was shortened by 6 bases and J by 3 bases, with 15 bases between the two germline ends. The CDR3 DNA reads TGTGCCAGCAGCTCCCCCCAGGGGTACTACAATGAGCAGTTCTTC. It translates to CASSSPQGYYNEQFF.

The sample holds a few counts of this clonotype. The CDR3 nucleotides read TGTGCCAGCAGCTTCGTGGGTTTGGCCTACGAGCAGTACTTC. Its protein product is CASSFVGLAYEQYF. The chain combines TRBV7-7 with TRBJ2-7; D unresolved. This CDR3 has 14 residues. CDR1 and CDR2 from the germline V gene are SSHAT and FNYEAQ (reference sequence). V lost 3 bases, J lost 2 bases, and 11 bases lay in between. The whole variable domain, filled in from reference TRBV7-7 and TRBJ2-7, reads GAGVSQSPRYKVTKRGQDVTLRCDPISSHATLYWYQQALGQGPEFLTYFNYEAQPDKSGLPSDRFSAERPEGSISTLTIQRTEQRDSAMYRCASSFVGLAYEQYFGPGTRLTVT.

V and J are TRBV29-1 and TRBJ2-7; 9 bases fit TRBD1. The CDR3 loop spans 12 amino acids. J was trimmed by 3 bases and V by 6 bases; bases with no gene match: 3. Germline V lookup: CDR1 SQVTM, CDR2 ANQGSEA. CDR3 sequence reads: CSVTGQGYEQYF. Here the CDR3 DNA reads TGCAGCGTGACGGGACAGGGCTACGAGCAGTACTTC.

The chain links TRBV20-1 to TRBJ1-4; TRBD1 might be the D (6 bases). In germline, CDR1 is DFQATT, CDR2 SNEGSKA (reference sequence). V lost 3 bases to trimming and J lost 3 bases, with 8 bases between them. CDR3 length equals 13 residues. The CDR3 sequence is CSARGAPNEKLFF. The DNA of the CDR3 is TGCAGTGCTAGGGGGGCACCTAATGAAAAACTGTTTTTT.

V and J are TRBV7-8 and TRBJ2-1; 8 bases agree with TRBD1. V was pared by 3 bases and J by 0 bases, with 1 base of the junction left unmatched. The CDR3 extends over 15 amino acids. Per the germline V gene, CDR1 is SGHVS and CDR2 is FQNEAQ. The chain's CDR3 is CASSFQGASYNEQFF. The CDR3 DNA reads TGTGCCAGCAGCTTCCAGGGGGCCTCCTACAATGAGCAGTTCTTC.

This chain uses TRBV4-2 with TRBJ2-3, with a tentative D call TRBD2 (6 bases). Deletions cut 0 bases from V and 3 bases from J, with 13 bases between. Germline V gene sequence: CDR1 LGHNA, CDR2 YNFKEQ. The CDR3 is 16 residues long. The CDR3, as DNA: TGTGCCAGCAGCCAAGATTTACTAGCCTCAACAGATACGCAGTATTTT. Its protein is CASSQDLLASTDTQYF.

This sequence joins TRBV7-2 and TRBJ2-1; 9 bases line up with TRBD2. The CDR3 is made up of 16 amino acids. Germline V gene lookup returns CDR1 SGHTA and CDR2 FQGNSA. The ends lost 1 base at V and 8 bases at J; junction bases unmatched: 9. The CDR3 nucleotides read TGTGCCAGCAGCTTAGAAGGACTAGCGAGGGTTGATGAGCAGTTCTTC. It codes for CASSLEGLARVDEQFF.

The CDR3 DNA reads as TGTGCCAGCAGTGACCCCCAGGGAGCTAACTATGGCTACACCTTC. Translated: CASSDPQGANYGYTF. This chain connects TRBV2 to TRBJ1-2, with TRBD1 as a possible D gene (5 bases). CDR1 is SNHLY and CDR2 is FYNNEI in the germline V gene. The length of the CDR3 is 15 residues. V gave up 3 bases and J gave up 0 bases, with 11 bases separating them.

CDR3: CASSERLSLAGATADTQYF. The CDR3 DNA reads TGTGCCAGCAGTGAACGCTTGAGCCTAGCGGGGGCCACAGCGGATACGCAGTATTTT. J is TRBJ2-3 and V is TRBV2, with 10 bases identical to TRBD2. V dropped 2 bases and J dropped 6; count of bases not matched to a gene: 17. CDR3 length: 19 residues. The germline CDR1 and CDR2 sequences are SNHLY and FYNNEI. Full variable domain (rest looked up from reference TRBV2 and TRBJ2-3): EPEVTQTPSHQVTQMGQEVILRCVPISNHLYFYWYRQILGQKVEFLVSFYNNEISEKSEIFDDQFSVERPDGSNFTLKIRSTKLEDSAMYFCASSERLSLAGATADTQYFGPGTRLTVL.

The chain joins TRBV15 to TRBJ2-1; D may be TRBD1 or TRBD2 (5 bases each). Deletions cut 5 bases from V and 8 bases from J, with 16 bases between. Germline CDR1 and CDR2: LNHNV and YYDKDF (reference sequence). The CDR3 has 14 residues. CDR3 DNA sequence: TGTGCCACCAGCCCAGGGACGGGGAGCGATGAGCAGTTCTTC. It encodes CATSPGTGSDEQFF.

The chain links TRBV20-1 to TRBJ2-1, with 9 bases lining up with TRBD2. Germline V gene sequence: CDR1 DFQATT, CDR2 SNEGSKA (reference sequence). The CDR3 length is 14 residues. V dropped 5 bases and J dropped 4; count of bases not matched to a gene: 6. CDR3 DNA: TGCAGTGCTCGAAGCGGGGGGAATTACAATGAGCAGTTCTTC. It is translated as CSARSGGNYNEQFF.